Below, 8 T cell receptor beta chains from the same sample are listed, as sequenced in a study of technical replicates of blood from a few donors. The data were produced by immunoSEQ multiplex PCR, yet TCRdb's version contains in-frame clones alone and is incomplete. The top ten hold 0.34% of the sample, which has 75,000 to 90,000 clones, just under 95% seen once. Sequenced sample: T cells isolated from PBMCs. These receptors were obtained from a human donor in good health.

The V and J genes are TRBV29-1 and TRBJ1-4; the D gene is possibly TRBD1 (6 bases). V lost 4 bases, J lost 6 bases, and 15 bases lay in between. Germline CDR1 SQVTM, CDR2 ANQGSEA. The CDR3 has 14 amino acids. The CDR3 region is CSVGNGQIHEKLFF. Here the CDR3 DNA reads TGCAGCGTTGGAAATGGACAGATACATGAAAAACTGTTTTTT. The full variable domain, in which reference TRBV29-1 and TRBJ1-4 provide the parts outside the CDR3, is SAVISQKPSRDICQRGTSLTIQCQVDSQVTMMFWYRQQPGQSLTLIATANQGSEATYESGFVIDKFPISRPNLTFSTLTVSNMSPEDSSIYLCSVGNGQIHEKLFFGSGTQLSVL.

V gene TRBV2 combines with J gene TRBJ1-1; 9 positions agree with TRBD1. The J segment lost 5 bases and the V segment lost 11 bases, leaving 12 bases of the junction unmatched. Germline loops: CDR1 SNHLY, CDR2 FYNNEI. The CDR3 has 14 residues. The CDR3 protein is CASPSGQGVTEAFF. The DNA for the CDR3 is TGTGCCTCCCCGTCGGGACAGGGAGTTACTGAAGCTTTCTTT. Full variable domain (outside the CDR3, taken from reference TRBV2 and TRBJ1-1): EPEVTQTPSHQVTQMGQEVILRCVPISNHLYFYWYRQILGQKVEFLVSFYNNEISEKSEIFDDQFSVERPDGSNFTLKIRSTKLEDSAMYFCASPSGQGVTEAFFGQGTRLTVV.

The CDR3 reads CAIDASGGYEQYF. The DNA of the CDR3 is TGTGCCATCGACGCTAGCGGGGGCTACGAGCAGTACTTC. V usage is TRBV28 and J usage is TRBJ2-7, with 10 bases matching TRBD2. This CDR3 is 13 amino acids long. Germline assignment: CDR1 MDHEN and CDR2 SYDVKM. Trimming removed 10 bases from V and 3 bases from J; junction bases left unmatched: 6. The full variable domain, rest sourced from reference TRBV28 and TRBJ2-7, is DVKVTQSSRYLVKRTGEKVFLECVQDMDHENMFWYRQDPGLGLRLIYFSYDVKMKEKGDIPEGYSVSREKKERFSLILESASTNQTSMYLCAIDASGGYEQYFGPGTRLTVT.

V usage is TRBV7-3 and J usage is TRBJ2-2; TRBD1 is a possible D gene (5 bases). Germline values: CDR1 SGHTA, CDR2 FQGTGA. V lost 5 bases and J lost 7, with 14 bases in between. CDR3 length: 14 residues. CDR3: CASSRFREFGELFF. The CDR3 region has the DNA TGTGCCAGCAGCCGATTCAGGGAATTCGGGGAGCTGTTTTTT.

This clone appeared once. The rearrangement uses TRBV4-1 and TRBJ2-1, with unresolved D. From germline, CDR1 is MGHRA and CDR2 YSYEKL. The length of the CDR3 is 12 residues. Trimming removed 4 bases from V and 7 bases from J, with 8 bases in between. The CDR3 DNA reads as TGCGCCAGCAGCCTCCCTAGGAATGAGCAGTTCTTC. It specifies CASSLPRNEQFF.

The chain employs TRBV14 and TRBJ2-7; TRBD1 is a possible D gene (5 bases). Germline V CDR1 and CDR2: SGHDN, FVKESK. V gave up 5 bases and J gave up 0 bases, with 17 bases separating them. The CDR3 loop spans 16 amino acids. The CDR3 is CASSTRNQDNSYEQYF. CDR3 DNA: TGTGCCAGCAGCACCCGTAATCAGGACAACTCCTACGAGCAGTACTTC.

The chain couples TRBV30 to TRBJ2-1; 10 bases are shared with TRBD1. After removal of 0 bases from V and 3 bases from J, the junction contained 2 bases not matched to a gene. This CDR3 is 15 amino acids long. Germline loops: CDR1 GTSNPN, CDR2 SVGIG (reference sequence). CDR3 sequence (DNA): TGTGCCTGGAGTGTCCGGACAGGGGGCTACAATGAGCAGTTCTTC. It translates to CAWSVRTGGYNEQFF. Full variable domain (rest looked up from reference TRBV30 and TRBJ2-1): SQTIHQWPATLVQPVGSPLSLECTVEGTSNPNLYWYRQAAGRGLQLLFYSVGIGQISSEVPQNLSASRPQDRQFILSSKKLLLSDSGFYLCAWSVRTGGYNEQFFGPGTRLTVL.

V gene TRBV6-1 combines with J gene TRBJ1-2, with D perhaps matching TRBD1 (5 bases). Trimming left V 11 bases short and J 2 bases short, with 15 bases between. The CDR3 loop spans 13 amino acids. The germline CDR1 and CDR2 sequences are MNHNS and SASEGT. The CDR3 DNA sequence: TGTGCCGTTCAAGGCAGGGTCAACTATGGCTACACCTTC. Its translation: CAVQGRVNYGYTF.